The 17 T cell receptor beta chains presented below share a single source sample, sequenced in a study of T cell repertoires in cytomegalovirus infection. A single record per CDR3 protein comes from TCRdb applying MiXCR to the reads. This sample has fewer than 350,000 distinct CDR3 sequences, with roughly 15% found just once. The specimen sequenced was PBMCs. The receptors stem from a human donor in good health (CMV status not recorded). Some clones in this sample may be carry-over from other donors' samples.

This CDR3 is CASSPRASGAYSYNEQFF. DNA for the CDR3: TGTGCCAGCAGCCCTCGGGCTAGCGGGGCCTACTCCTACAATGAGCAGTTCTTC. This chain links TRBV4-2 with TRBJ2-1, with 9 bases aligning to TRBD2. In germline, CDR1 is LGHNA, CDR2 YNFKEQ. V gave up 4 bases and J gave up 0 bases; unmatched junction bases: 10. This CDR3 has 18 residues.

In its sample, this clonotype was seen a few times. The chain recombines TRBV12-3 or TRBV12-4 with TRBJ2-7; D is perhaps TRBD1 (6 bases). The CDR3 length is 15 residues. The germline V and J ends were trimmed by 5 bases and 6 bases, with 20 bases remaining between them. The CDR3: CASSARTVLTGEQYF. The CDR3 bases are TGTGCCAGCAGTGCTCGGACAGTCCTGACTGGCGAGCAGTACTTC.

The CDR3 DNA reads TGTGCCAGCAGTTACCCGAAGGGCGGGAGGGCAGGGGGCTTGAACGAGCAGTACTTC. This translates into CASSYPKGGRAGGLNEQYF. The V gene is TRBV6-6, the J gene TRBJ2-7; D is perhaps TRBD2 (9 bases). V gave up 2 bases and J gave up 5 bases, with 28 bases separating them. Germline values: CDR1 MNHNY, CDR2 SVGAGI (reference sequence). The CDR3 spans 19 residues.

This sequence joins TRBV11-3 and TRBJ2-7; perhaps TRBD2 as D (6 bases). Trimming stripped 5 bases from V and 7 bases from J, with 15 bases between. This CDR3 contains 13 residues. Looked up from germline, CDR1 is SGHNT and CDR2 is YENEEA. CDR3 bases: TGTGCCAGCAGCCACCCTCGTGGGAGGGAGCAGTACTTC. This gives the protein CASSHPRGREQYF.

The CDR3: CASSQDAGRHSGANVLTF. The CDR3 nucleotides read TGCGCCAGCAGCCAAGATGCCGGACGGCACTCTGGGGCCAACGTCCTGACTTTC. V gene TRBV4-1 combines with J gene TRBJ2-6; D gene unclear. The CDR3 runs 18 residues. The V end lost 0 bases, the J end lost 0 bases, and 12 bases lay between the germline ends. Germline V gene data show CDR1 as MGHRA and CDR2 as YSYEKL.

The chain uses TRBV28 and TRBJ2-1; unclear D gene. CDR3 length equals 15 residues. V was clipped by 2 bases and J by 1 base, with 9 bases between them. The germline gives CDR1 MDHEN, CDR2 SYDVKM. CDR3 nucleotides: TGTGCCAGCAGTTTAGGCAGCCTGTCCTACAATGAGCAGTTCTTC. It yields the protein CASSLGSLSYNEQFF.

The table lists this clonotype with many counts. V and J are TRBV7-2 and TRBJ1-5; 7 bases map to TRBD1. The CDR3 extends over 15 amino acids. Trimming cost V 1 base and J 5 bases; bases outside gene matches: 5. Germline V gene sequence: CDR1 SGHTA, CDR2 FQGNSA. The CDR3 region is CASSLVEGADQPQHF. The CDR3 DNA reads TGTGCCAGCAGCTTAGTTGAGGGGGCGGATCAGCCCCAGCATTTT. Drawing the rest from reference TRBV7-2 and TRBJ1-5, the complete variable domain is GAGVSQSPSNKVTEKGKDVELRCDPISGHTALYWYRQSLGQGLEFLIYFQGNSAPDKSGLPSDRFSAERTGGSVSTLTIQRTQQEDSAVYLCASSLVEGADQPQHFGDGTRLSIL.

This chain connects TRBV20-1 to TRBJ1-1, with a tentative D call TRBD1 (6 bases). Trimming left V 6 bases short and J 6 bases short, with 11 bases between. The CDR3 length is 11 residues. Germline V gene lookup returns CDR1 DFQATT and CDR2 SNEGSKA (reference sequence). The CDR3 region has the DNA TGCAGTGCAGAAAAGGGGGCTGAAGCTTTCTTT. It yields the protein CSAEKGAEAFF.

This clonotype was observed a few times. The V and J genes are TRBV27 and TRBJ2-4; 7 bases are a match to TRBD1. There are 15 residues in the CDR3. V shed 6 bases and J 1 base; nucleotides not matched to a gene: 6. Germline assignment: CDR1 MNHEY and CDR2 SMNVEV (reference sequence). CDR3 sequence: CASRPGGPAKNIQYF. CDR3 in DNA: TGTGCCAGCAGACCAGGGGGACCCGCCAAAAACATTCAGTACTTC.

The chain has TRBV6-1 and TRBJ2-1; tentatively, D is TRBD1 (8 bases). Trimming pared 7 bases from V and 5 bases from J, leaving 21 bases between. The CDR3 runs 16 residues. Germline CDR1 is MNHNS and CDR2 is SASEGT. CDR3 bases: TGTGCCAGCATCGGACAGGGCGGGGGCGGCCACAATGAGCAGTTCTTC. Encoded protein: CASIGQGGGGHNEQFF.

The gene calls are TRBV4-1 and TRBJ1-4, with D hard to call. V lost 4 bases and J 8 bases, leaving 8 bases between the germline ends. CDR1 and CDR2 (germline): MGHRA, YSYEKL. The CDR3 length is 12 residues. Here the CDR3 reads CASSPPLEKLFF. In DNA, the CDR3 is TGCGCCAGCAGCCCGCCGTTAGAAAAACTGTTTTTT.

This clonotype was seen repeatedly, ten times or more. The genes are TRBV6-2 or TRBV6-3 and TRBJ2-7, with D hard to call. CDR1 and CDR2 (germline): MNHEY, SVGEGT. This CDR3 region has 15 residues. The V end was cut by 4 bases, the J end by 2 bases, with 15 bases between. The CDR3 is CASSSFLGSTYEQYF. The CDR3 DNA follows: TGTGCCAGCAGTTCGTTTTTGGGCAGCACCTACGAGCAGTACTTC.

This rearrangement joins TRBV2 to TRBJ1-1; D ambiguous. Germline-derived CDR1 and CDR2 are SNHLY and FYNNEI. The CDR3 is 16 residues long. The V gene lost 5 bases and the J gene lost 2 bases, with 18 bases spanning the gap. The CDR3 DNA is TGTGCCAGCAGTCCGGGCCCCGCCGTATTAAACACTGAAGCTTTCTTT. This gives the protein CASSPGPAVLNTEAFF.

This clonotype has a handful of counts. This chain uses TRBV4-1 with TRBJ2-1; D unresolved. V was clipped by 1 base and J by 0 bases, with 13 bases between them. The germline CDR1 and CDR2 sequences are MGHRA and YSYEKL. The CDR3 contains 17 residues. In DNA, the CDR3 is TGCGCCAGCAGCCAAGGGGAACAACTTTACTCCTACAATGAGCAGTTCTTC. Translated: CASSQGEQLYSYNEQFF.

The rearrangement links TRBV18 to TRBJ2-7; the match to TRBD2 covers 8 bases. CDR3 length equals 15 residues. V was pared by 6 bases and J by 4 bases, with 11 bases of the junction left unmatched. Germline CDR1 and CDR2: KGHSH and LQKENI. For the CDR3, the DNA is TGTGCCAGCTCCCCTGCAACCACTAGCGGTTACGAGCAGTACTTC. Amino acid sequence: CASSPATTSGYEQYF.

J is TRBJ1-5 and V is TRBV12-3 or TRBV12-4; 9 nucleotides match TRBD1. V lost 6 bases and J lost 4; bases outside the gene matches: 1. This CDR3 region has 13 residues. DNA for the CDR3: TGTGCCAGCAGAGGGACAGGGAATCAGCCCCAGCATTTT. Its protein product is CASRGTGNQPQHF.

This clonotype was detected ten times or more. This chain joins TRBV7-8 and TRBJ2-1; 8 bases map to TRBD2. Germline V lookup: CDR1 SGHVS, CDR2 FQNEAQ. The CDR3 runs 15 residues. V was clipped by 4 bases and J by 3 bases; unmatched bases: 5. CDR3 region: CASSSRGGNYNEQFF. The CDR3, as DNA: TGTGCCAGCAGCTCCCGGGGGGGAAACTACAATGAGCAGTTCTTC.